The rows below give T cell receptor beta chains drawn from one sample of a study of cytomegalovirus exposure and HLA in healthy donors. Generated by immunoSEQ multiplex PCR, the TCRdb table keeps only in-frame clones and is missing some. The sample records some 250,000 clones, roughly 82% being singletons. Specimen: PBMCs. These receptors were collected from a woman aged 35 to 49 in good health and CMV-seropositive. CDR3s include the opening cysteine and the closing phenylalanine or tryptophan. A D gene is named only where the DNA matches it firmly. Rows may omit the clone size; those that give it use once, few, many or a size class.

v_gene	abundance	j_gene	d_gene	CDR3aa	CDR3nt
TRBV5-1	NA	TRBJ2-7	TRBD1	CASSRARDRKTYEQYF	TGCGCCAGCAGCCGAGCAAGGGACAGGAAGACCTACGAGCAGTACTTC
TRBV7-9	NA	TRBJ1-6	TRBD1	CASSGTGRSYNSPLHF	TGTGCCAGCAGCGGGACAGGGAGATCCTATAATTCACCCCTCCACTTT
TRBV10-2	NA	TRBJ2-2	NA	CASTGTTTGELFF	TGCGCCAGCACAGGGACAACCACCGGGGAGCTGTTTTTT
TRBV6-5	NA	TRBJ2-1	TRBD2	CASRTGLADPLEQFF	TGTGCCAGCAGAACAGGACTAGCGGACCCTCTTGAGCAGTTCTTC
TRBV5-1	once	TRBJ2-2	NA	CASSLDSNAGELFF	TGCGCCAGCAGCTTGGACTCGAACGCCGGGGAGCTGTTTTTT
TRBV6-1	NA	TRBJ2-7	TRBD2	CASGTSGPYEQYF	TGTGCCAGTGGGACTAGCGGGCCTTACGAGCAGTACTTC
TRBV7-9	NA	TRBJ2-5	TRBD1	CSSSRRTGSQETQYF	TGTTCCAGCAGCCGCCGGACAGGGTCCCAAGAGACCCAGTACTTC
TRBV25-1	NA	TRBJ2-3	TRBD2	CASSESASGGLTDTQYF	TGTGCCAGCAGTGAATCTGCTAGCGGGGGACTCACAGATACGCAGTATTTT
TRBV9	NA	TRBJ2-1	NA	CASSPGTVNEQFF	TGTGCCAGCAGCCCCGGGACTGTCAATGAGCAGTTCTTC
TRBV28	NA	TRBJ1-1	TRBD1	CASRLRQGMGNTEAFF	TGTGCCAGCAGGCTTAGACAGGGGATGGGGAACACTGAAGCTTTCTTT
TRBV29-1	once	TRBJ1-2	NA	CSVGRNYGYTF	TGCAGCGTTGGGCGGAACTATGGCTACACCTTC
TRBV18	NA	TRBJ2-7	NA	CASATGTLPYEQYF	TGTGCCAGCGCAACCGGGACATTACCCTACGAGCAGTACTTC
TRBV19	NA	TRBJ2-2	NA	CASSIRGGAGELFF	TGTGCCAGTAGTATAAGGGGGGGGGCCGGGGAGCTGTTTTTT
TRBV6-1	once	TRBJ1-2	NA	CATGGRGESHYGYTF	TGTGCCACCGGGGGGCGTGGCGAGTCCCACTATGGCTACACCTTC
TRBV9	NA	TRBJ2-3	NA	CASSPVSSTDTQYF	TGTGCCAGCAGCCCAGTTTCTAGCACAGATACGCAGTATTTT
TRBV30	few	TRBJ1-3	NA	CAWSVSSGNTIYF	TGTGCCTGGAGTGTCTCCTCTGGAAACACCATATATTTT
TRBV6-1	NA	TRBJ1-1	NA	CASSGGLNAEAFF	TGTGCCAGCAGTGGGGGACTGAACGCTGAAGCTTTCTTT
TRBV2	few	TRBJ1-1	NA	CASLLTGSMVLNTEAFF	TGTGCCAGCCTACTTACGGGGTCGATGGTTCTGAACACTGAAGCTTTCTTT
TRBV5-1	NA	TRBJ2-2	NA	CASSLDGSSSTGELFF	TGCGCCAGCAGCTTGGATGGTAGCTCCAGTACCGGGGAGCTGTTTTTT
TRBV25-1	NA	TRBJ2-7	NA	CATTGEISYEQYF	TGTGCCACCACGGGGGAGATCTCCTACGAGCAGTACTTC
TRBV11-1	once	TRBJ2-3	NA	CASSLNRGTDTQYF	TGTGCCAGCAGCTTAAACAGGGGCACAGATACGCAGTATTTT
TRBV6-5	NA	TRBJ1-6	NA	CASSYSDGTPLHF	TGTGCCAGCAGTTACTCTGATGGCACACCCCTCCACTTT
TRBV11-3	NA	TRBJ2-1	TRBD1	CASRTGQVSYNEQFF	TGTGCCAGCAGGACAGGGCAGGTATCCTACAATGAGCAGTTCTTC
TRBV7-9	NA	TRBJ1-4	TRBD1	CSSSADRGREKLFF	TGTTCCAGCAGCGCGGACAGGGGGAGAGAAAAACTGTTTTTT
TRBV2	NA	TRBJ1-4	TRBD1	CASSLDRGVKLFF	TGTGCCAGCAGCCTTGACAGGGGGGTAAAACTGTTTTTT
TRBV4-3	few	TRBJ2-7	TRBD1	CASSHLIRDRATYEQYF	TGCGCCAGCAGCCACCTAATTCGGGACAGGGCTACCTACGAGCAGTACTTC
TRBV6-5	NA	TRBJ2-7	TRBD2	CASSPWGSGISEQYF	TGTGCCAGCAGTCCCTGGGGTAGCGGGATCTCCGAGCAGTACTTC
TRBV6-5	NA	TRBJ2-7	NA	CASSYLGPTGTYEQYF	TGTGCCAGCAGTTACTTGGGTCCTACAGGGACCTACGAGCAGTACTTC
TRBV7-9	NA	TRBJ2-2	TRBD2	CASSREPSGTNTGELFF	TGTGCCAGCAGCCGAGAGCCTAGCGGGACGAACACCGGGGAGCTGTTTTTT
TRBV5-1	NA	TRBJ2-5	TRBD1	CASSLALGQGEETQYF	TGCGCCAGCAGCTTGGCTCTGGGGCAGGGGGAAGAGACCCAGTACTTC
TRBV5-1	NA	TRBJ2-1	TRBD2	CASSLDPGGTYNEQFF	TGCGCCAGCAGCTTGGATCCGGGGGGGACCTACAATGAGCAGTTCTTC
TRBV7-2	NA	TRBJ1-2	NA	CATEPEVQANYGYTF	TGTGCCACCGAACCCGAAGTACAGGCTAACTATGGCTACACCTTC